This note documents a single TCR beta chain sequence. Its matching antigen is unknown. A second PCR of about 7 to 12 cycles used a sample-barcoded 5' primer and a J-beta primer mix. One entry per CDR3 protein, called by TCRdb with MiXCR from the 5' RACE reads. The table records hundreds of thousands of distinct CDR3 sequences, around two fifths of them present only once. Peripheral blood samples of 9 to 10 milliliters were drawn from each donor. Total RNA, at least 6 micrograms per sample, was extracted from PBMCs. This entry is derived from a study of blood T cells in healthy people across ages. Germline CDR1 is MNHEY and CDR2 is SVGAGI. This CDR3 comprises 15 residues. General observations from the study: Expanded clonotype changes were possibly confounded by unknown donor CMV status.

This receptor was taken from a man aged 55-75 years in good health. Sequencing was done on a sample of blood. The chain recombines TRBV6-5 with TRBJ2-5, with D perhaps matching TRBD1 (5 bases). The J call may not be correct, given that the DNA end is closer to TRBJ2-7. CDR3 sequence reads: CASSLQDTSNYEQYF. In DNA form, the CDR3 reads TGTGCCAGCAGTCTGCAGGACACGTCTAACTACGAGCAGTACTTC.